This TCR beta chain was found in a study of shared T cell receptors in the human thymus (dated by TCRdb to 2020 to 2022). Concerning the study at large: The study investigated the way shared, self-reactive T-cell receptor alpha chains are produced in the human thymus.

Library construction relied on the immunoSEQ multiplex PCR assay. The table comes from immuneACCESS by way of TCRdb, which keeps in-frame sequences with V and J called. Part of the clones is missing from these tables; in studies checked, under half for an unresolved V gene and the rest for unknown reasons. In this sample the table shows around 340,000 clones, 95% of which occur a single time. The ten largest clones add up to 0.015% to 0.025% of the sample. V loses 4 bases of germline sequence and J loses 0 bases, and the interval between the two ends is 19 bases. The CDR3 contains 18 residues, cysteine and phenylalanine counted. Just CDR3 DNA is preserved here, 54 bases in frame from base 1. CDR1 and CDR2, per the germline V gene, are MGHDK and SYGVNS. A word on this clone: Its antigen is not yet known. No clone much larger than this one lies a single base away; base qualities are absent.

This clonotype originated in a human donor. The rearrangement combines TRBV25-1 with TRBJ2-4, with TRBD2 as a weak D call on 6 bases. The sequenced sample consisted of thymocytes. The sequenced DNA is TGTGCCAGCAGTGTCGGGGGTAGCGGCCCAATAGCCAAAAACATTCAGTACTTC. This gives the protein CASSVGGSGPIAKNIQYF.